The T cell receptor beta chain described here comes from a study of blood T cell repertoires in COVID-19. Study context: Acute-phase and convalescent COVID-19 samples originated in the United States, Italy and Spain.

This CDR3 spans 13 amino acids. The V and J ends lost 5 bases and 2 bases respectively, with 10 bases between them. The germline gives CDR1 SGHAT, CDR2 FQNNGV. The table came from immunoSEQ multiplex PCR; TCRdb's copy has only in-frame clones and leaves some out. The data hold about 140,000 clones, with 84% observed a single time. V and J are TRBV11-2 and TRBJ2-7, with D perhaps matching TRBD2 (5 bases). This receptor was taken from a human donor in a cohort sampled during active COVID-19. Sequencing was carried out using peripheral blood. CDR3 bases: TGTGCCAGCAGCCTCCAGGAGGCCTACGAGCAGTACTTC. Translated, it gives CASSLQEAYEQYF.